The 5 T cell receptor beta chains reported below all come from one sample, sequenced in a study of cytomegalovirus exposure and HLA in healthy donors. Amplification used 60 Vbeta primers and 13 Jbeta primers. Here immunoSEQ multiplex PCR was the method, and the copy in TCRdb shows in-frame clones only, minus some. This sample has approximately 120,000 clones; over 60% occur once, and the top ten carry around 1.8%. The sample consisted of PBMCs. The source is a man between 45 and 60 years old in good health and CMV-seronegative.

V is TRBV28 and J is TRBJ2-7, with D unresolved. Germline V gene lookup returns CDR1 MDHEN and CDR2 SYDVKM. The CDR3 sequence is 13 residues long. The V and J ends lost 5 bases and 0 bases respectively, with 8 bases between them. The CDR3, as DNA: TGTGCCAGCAGTCAACAGAGCTCCTACGAGCAGTACGTC. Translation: CASSQQSSYEQYV.

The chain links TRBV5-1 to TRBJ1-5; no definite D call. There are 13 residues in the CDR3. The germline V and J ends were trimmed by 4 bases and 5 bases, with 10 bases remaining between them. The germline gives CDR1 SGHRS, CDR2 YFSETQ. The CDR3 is CASSPGLDQPQHF. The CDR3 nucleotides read TGCGCCAGCAGCCCGGGTCTGGATCAGCCCCAGCATTTT.

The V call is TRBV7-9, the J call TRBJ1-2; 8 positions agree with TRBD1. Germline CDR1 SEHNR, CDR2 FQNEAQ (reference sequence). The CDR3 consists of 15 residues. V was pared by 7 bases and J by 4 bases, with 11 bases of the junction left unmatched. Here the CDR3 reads CASNRKTGDSYGYTF. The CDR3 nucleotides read TGTGCCAGCAACCGAAAGACAGGGGATAGCTATGGCTACACCTTC.

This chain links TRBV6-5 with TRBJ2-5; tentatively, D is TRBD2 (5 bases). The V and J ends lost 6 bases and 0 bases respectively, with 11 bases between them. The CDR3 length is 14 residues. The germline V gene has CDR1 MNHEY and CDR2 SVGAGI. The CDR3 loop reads CASRSGLHQETQYF. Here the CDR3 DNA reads TGTGCCAGCAGAAGTGGACTCCACCAAGAGACCCAGTACTTC.

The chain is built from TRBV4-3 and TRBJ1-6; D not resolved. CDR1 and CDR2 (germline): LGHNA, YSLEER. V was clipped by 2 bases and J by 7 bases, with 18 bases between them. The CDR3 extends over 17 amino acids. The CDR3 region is CASSQTATGRVNSPLHF. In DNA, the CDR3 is TGCGCCAGCAGCCAAACGGCTACGGGGAGGGTAAATTCACCCCTCCACTTT.